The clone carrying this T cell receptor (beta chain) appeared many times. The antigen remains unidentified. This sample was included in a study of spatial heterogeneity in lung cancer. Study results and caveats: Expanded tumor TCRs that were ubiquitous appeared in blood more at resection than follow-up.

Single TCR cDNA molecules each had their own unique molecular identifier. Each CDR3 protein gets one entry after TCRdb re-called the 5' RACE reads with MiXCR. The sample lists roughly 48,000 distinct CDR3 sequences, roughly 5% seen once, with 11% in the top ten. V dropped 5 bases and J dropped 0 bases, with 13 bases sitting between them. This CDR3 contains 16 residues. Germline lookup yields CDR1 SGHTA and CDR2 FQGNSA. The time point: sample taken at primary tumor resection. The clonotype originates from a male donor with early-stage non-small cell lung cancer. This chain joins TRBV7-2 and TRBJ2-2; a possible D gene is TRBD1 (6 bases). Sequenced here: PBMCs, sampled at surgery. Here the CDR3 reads CASSKQGGSNTGELFF. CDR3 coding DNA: TGTGCCAGCAGCAAACAGGGTGGATCGAACACCGGGGAGCTGTTTTTT.